The rows below give T cell receptor beta chains drawn from one sample of a study of blood T cell repertoires in COVID-19. TCRdb's table, derived via immunoSEQ multiplex PCR, lists solely in-frame clones and lacks some. This table has roughly 48,000 clones, approximately 88% appearing once. The sample consisted of peripheral blood. Receptors originate from a man aged 65 to 85 with acute or convalescent COVID-19. The CDR3 runs from the conserved cysteine through the conserved F or W. A D gene is named only where the DNA matches it firmly. Size is omitted from some rows. Given values are once, few, many or a class for expanded clones.

clone_size | cdr3_length | j_call | d_call | v_call | cdr3_aa | cdr3_nt
- | 12 | TRBJ2-7 | TRBD2 | TRBV7-6 | CASSPLGGGITF | TGTGCCAGCAGCCCCCTTGGGGGAGGGATAACTTTC
- | 13 | TRBJ2-5 | - | TRBV5-1 | CASSFGVQETQYF | TGCGCCAGCAGCTTCGGGGTCCAAGAGACCCAGTACTTC
- | 19 | TRBJ2-2 | TRBD1 | TRBV18 | CASSPTRDRGRLGTGELFF | TGTGCCAGCTCACCGACCCGGGACAGGGGGCGTCTGGGCACCGGGGAGCTGTTTTTT
- | 15 | TRBJ1-1 | - | TRBV19 | CASNLNWRGSTEAFF | TGTGCCAGTAATCTTAACTGGCGGGGGAGTACTGAAGCTTTCTTT
- | 14 | TRBJ2-5 | TRBD1 | TRBV5-4 | CASSRMTGGETQYF | TGTGCCAGCAGCCGGATGACAGGGGGAGAGACCCAGTACTTC
- | 14 | TRBJ2-5 | TRBD1 | TRBV30 | CAWITRGPQETQYF | TGTGCCTGGATCACAAGGGGGCCCCAGGAGACCCAGTACTTC
- | 15 | TRBJ1-5 | - | TRBV7-2 | CASSLLVAAGQPQHF | TGTGCCAGCAGCCTCCTTGTTGCAGCGGGTCAGCCCCAGCATTTT
- | 15 | TRBJ2-7 | TRBD1 | TRBV7-8 | CASSLNRGPTYEQYF | TGTGCCAGCAGCCTCAACAGGGGGCCAACCTACGAGCAGTACTTC
few | 15 | TRBJ1-5 | - | TRBV6-2/TRBV6-3 | CASSPTGLINQPQHF | TGTGCCAGCAGCCCAACCGGACTCATCAATCAGCCCCAGCATTTT
- | 13 | TRBJ1-2 | TRBD1 | TRBV3-1/TRBV3-2 | CASSQPGTGRPTF | TGTGCCAGCAGCCAGCCCGGGACAGGGAGACCCACCTTC
- | 12 | TRBJ1-2 | - | TRBV6-6 | CASSTTSYGYTF | TGTGCCAGCAGTACGACATCCTATGGCTACACCTTC
- | 15 | TRBJ1-2 | TRBD1 | TRBV5-4 | CASSGMDRDTNGYTF | TGTGCCAGCAGCGGGATGGACAGGGACACGAATGGCTACACCTTC
- | 14 | TRBJ2-2 | - | TRBV7-9 | CASSLGQNTGELFF | TGTGCCAGCAGCTTAGGGCAGAACACCGGGGAGCTGTTTTTT
once | 15 | TRBJ1-3 | - | TRBV18 | CASSPGDFSGNTIYF | TGTGCCAGCTCACCCGGGGACTTCTCTGGAAACACCATATATTTT
- | 14 | TRBJ1-1 | - | TRBV10-3 | CAISEAQSNTEAFF | TGTGCCATCAGTGAGGCACAATCAAACACTGAAGCTTTCTTT
once | 20 | TRBJ2-3 | TRBD2 | TRBV6-2/TRBV6-3 | CASSYSASGGTSPPTDTQYF | TGTGCCAGCAGTTACTCGGCCAGCGGGGGGACCTCACCCCCGACAGATACGCAGTATTTT
few | 15 | TRBJ1-2 | TRBD1 | TRBV6-5 | CASSYYGTGNYGYTF | TGTGCCAGCAGTTACTATGGGACAGGGAACTATGGCTACACCTTC
- | 11 | TRBJ1-1 | - | TRBV7-9 | CASSRTAEAFF | TGTGCCAGCAGCCGCACGGCTGAAGCTTTCTTT
once | 14 | TRBJ2-5 | - | TRBV7-9 | CASSLASHRETQYF | TGTGCCAGCAGCTTAGCATCCCATCGGGAGACCCAGTACTTC
- | 14 | TRBJ1-2 | TRBD1 | TRBV7-2 | CASSSRGDVYGYTF | TGTGCCAGCAGCTCCAGGGGGGACGTCTATGGCTACACCTTC
once | 14 | TRBJ2-3 | TRBD2 | TRBV30 | CAWTGTSAVDTQYF | TGTGCCTGGACCGGGACTAGCGCTGTAGATACGCAGTATTTT
- | 12 | TRBJ1-6 | TRBD1 | TRBV19 | CASSGGNSPLHF | TGTGCCAGCTCAGGGGGCAATTCACCCCTCCACTTT
- | 14 | TRBJ1-3 | - | TRBV10-3 | CAISDRSSGNTIYF | TGTGCCATCAGTGATAGGAGCTCTGGAAACACCATATATTTT
- | 12 | TRBJ2-5 | - | TRBV3-1/TRBV3-2 | CASGGQQETQYF | TGTGCCAGCGGGGGACAACAAGAGACCCAGTACTTC
- | 11 | TRBJ2-5 | - | TRBV20-1 | CSARDGETQYF | TGCAGTGCTAGAGATGGCGAGACCCAGTACTTC
- | 13 | TRBJ2-3 | - | TRBV4-3 | CASSQDRGYTQYF | TGCGCCAGCAGCCAAGACAGGGGCTACACGCAGTATTTT